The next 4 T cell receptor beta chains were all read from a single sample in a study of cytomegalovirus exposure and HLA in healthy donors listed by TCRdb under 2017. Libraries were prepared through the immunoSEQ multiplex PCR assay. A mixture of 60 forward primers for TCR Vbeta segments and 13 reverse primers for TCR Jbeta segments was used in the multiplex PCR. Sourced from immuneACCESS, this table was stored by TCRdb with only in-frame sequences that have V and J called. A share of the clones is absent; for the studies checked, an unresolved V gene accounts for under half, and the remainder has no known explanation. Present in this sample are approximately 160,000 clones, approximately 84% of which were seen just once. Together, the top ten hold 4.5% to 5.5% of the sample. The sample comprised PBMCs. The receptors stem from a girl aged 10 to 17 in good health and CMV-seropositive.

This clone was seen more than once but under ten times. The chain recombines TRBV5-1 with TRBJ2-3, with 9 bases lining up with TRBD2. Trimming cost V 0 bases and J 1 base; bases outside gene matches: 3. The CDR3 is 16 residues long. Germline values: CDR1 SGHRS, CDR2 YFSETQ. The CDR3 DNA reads TGCGCCAGCAGCTTGGGCTCTAGCGGGGGCACAGATACGCAGTATTTT. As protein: CASSLGSSGGTDTQYF.

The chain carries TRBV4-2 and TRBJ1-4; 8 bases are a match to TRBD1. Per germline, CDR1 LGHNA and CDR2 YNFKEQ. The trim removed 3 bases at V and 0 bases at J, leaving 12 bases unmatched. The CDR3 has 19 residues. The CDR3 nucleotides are TGTGCCAGCAGCCAGAGAACAGGGGGTATAAGTGCAACTAATGAAAAACTGTTTTTT. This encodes CASSQRTGGISATNEKLFF.

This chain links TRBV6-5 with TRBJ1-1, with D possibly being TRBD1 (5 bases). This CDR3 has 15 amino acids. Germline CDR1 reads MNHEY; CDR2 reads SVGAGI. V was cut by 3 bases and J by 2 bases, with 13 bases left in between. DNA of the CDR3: TGTGCCAGCAGTTATACGGGGGGTGGTAACACTGAAGCTTTCTTT. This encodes CASSYTGGGNTEAFF.

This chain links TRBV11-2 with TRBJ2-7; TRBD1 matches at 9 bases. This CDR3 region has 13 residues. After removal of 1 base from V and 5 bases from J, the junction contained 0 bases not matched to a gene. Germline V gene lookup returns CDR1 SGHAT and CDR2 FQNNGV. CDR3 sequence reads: CASSLGTGDEQYF. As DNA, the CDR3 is TGTGCCAGCAGCTTAGGGACAGGGGACGAGCAGTACTTC.